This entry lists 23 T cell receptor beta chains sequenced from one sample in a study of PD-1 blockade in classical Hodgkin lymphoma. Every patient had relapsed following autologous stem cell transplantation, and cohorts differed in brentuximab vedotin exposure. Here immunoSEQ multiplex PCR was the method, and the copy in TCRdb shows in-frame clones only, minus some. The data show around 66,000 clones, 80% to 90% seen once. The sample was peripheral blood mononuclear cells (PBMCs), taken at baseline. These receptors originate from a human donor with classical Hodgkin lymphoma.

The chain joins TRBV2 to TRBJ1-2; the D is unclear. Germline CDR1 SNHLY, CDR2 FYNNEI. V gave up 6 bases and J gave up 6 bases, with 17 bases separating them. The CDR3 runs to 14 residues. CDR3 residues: CASRGGAVRNGYTF. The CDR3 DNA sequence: TGTGCCAGCAGGGGTGGCGCAGTCAGGAATGGCTACACCTTC.

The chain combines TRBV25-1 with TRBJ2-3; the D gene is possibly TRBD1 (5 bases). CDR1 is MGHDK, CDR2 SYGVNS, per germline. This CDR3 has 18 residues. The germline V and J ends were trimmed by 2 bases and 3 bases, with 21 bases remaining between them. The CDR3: CASSETPGQGIRTDTQYF. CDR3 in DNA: TGTGCCAGCAGTGAAACCCCAGGGCAAGGGATTCGTACAGATACGCAGTATTTT.

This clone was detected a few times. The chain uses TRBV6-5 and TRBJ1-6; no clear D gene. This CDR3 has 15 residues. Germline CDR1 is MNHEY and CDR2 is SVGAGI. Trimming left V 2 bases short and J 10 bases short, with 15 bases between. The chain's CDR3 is CASSYGGEIGSPLHF. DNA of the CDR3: TGTGCCAGCAGTTACGGCGGTGAGATAGGGTCACCCCTCCACTTT.

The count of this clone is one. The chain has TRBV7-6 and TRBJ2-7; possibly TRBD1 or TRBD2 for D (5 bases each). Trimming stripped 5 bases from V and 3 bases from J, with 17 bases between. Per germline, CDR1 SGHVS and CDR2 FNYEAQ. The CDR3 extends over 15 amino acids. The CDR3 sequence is CASSQGDESNYEQYF. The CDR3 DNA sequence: TGTGCCAGCAGCCAAGGGGACGAGAGCAACTACGAGCAGTACTTC.

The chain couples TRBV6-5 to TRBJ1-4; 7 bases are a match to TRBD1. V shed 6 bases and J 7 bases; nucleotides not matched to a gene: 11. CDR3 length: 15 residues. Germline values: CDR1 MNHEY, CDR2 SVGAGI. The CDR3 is CASRKTGWIGEKLFF. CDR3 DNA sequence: TGTGCCAGCAGGAAGACAGGGTGGATCGGTGAAAAACTGTTTTTT.

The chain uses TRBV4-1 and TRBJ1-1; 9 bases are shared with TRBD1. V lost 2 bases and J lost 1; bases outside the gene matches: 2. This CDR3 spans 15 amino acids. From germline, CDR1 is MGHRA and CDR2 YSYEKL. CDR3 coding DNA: TGCGCCAGCAGCCAAAACAGGGGGCCGAACACTGAAGCTTTCTTT. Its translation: CASSQNRGPNTEAFF.

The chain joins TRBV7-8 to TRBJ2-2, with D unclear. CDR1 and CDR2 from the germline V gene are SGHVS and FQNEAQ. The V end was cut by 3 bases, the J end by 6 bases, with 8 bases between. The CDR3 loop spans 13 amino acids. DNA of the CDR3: TGTGCCAGCAGCTTGGGGATTGCCGGGGAGCTGTTTTTT. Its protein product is CASSLGIAGELFF.

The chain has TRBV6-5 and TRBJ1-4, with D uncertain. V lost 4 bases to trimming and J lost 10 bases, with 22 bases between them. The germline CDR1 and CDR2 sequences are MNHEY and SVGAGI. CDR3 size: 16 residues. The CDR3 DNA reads TGTGCCAGCAGTTTTTTCGTGGCCGGAGGGTATGGAAAACTGTTTTTT. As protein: CASSFFVAGGYGKLFF.

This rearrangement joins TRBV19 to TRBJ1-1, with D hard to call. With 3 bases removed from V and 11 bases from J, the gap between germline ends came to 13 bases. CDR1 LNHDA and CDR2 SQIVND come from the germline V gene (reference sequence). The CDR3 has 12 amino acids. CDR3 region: CASSIGPLDAFF. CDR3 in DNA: TGTGCCAGTAGTATTGGCCCTCTTGATGCTTTCTTT.

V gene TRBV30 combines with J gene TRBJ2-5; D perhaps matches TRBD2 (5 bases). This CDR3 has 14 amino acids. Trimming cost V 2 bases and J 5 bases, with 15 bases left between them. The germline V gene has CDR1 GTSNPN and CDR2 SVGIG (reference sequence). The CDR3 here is CAWSPGAGGETQYF. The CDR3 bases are TGTGCCTGGAGTCCGGGCGCGGGCGGGGAGACCCAGTACTTC.

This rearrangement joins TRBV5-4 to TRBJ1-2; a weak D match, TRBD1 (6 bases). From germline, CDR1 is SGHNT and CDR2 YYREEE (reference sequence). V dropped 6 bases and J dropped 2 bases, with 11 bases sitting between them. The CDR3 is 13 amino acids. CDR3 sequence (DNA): TGTGCCAGCAAGAGAGGACAGAACTATGGCTACACCTTC. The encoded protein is CASKRGQNYGYTF.

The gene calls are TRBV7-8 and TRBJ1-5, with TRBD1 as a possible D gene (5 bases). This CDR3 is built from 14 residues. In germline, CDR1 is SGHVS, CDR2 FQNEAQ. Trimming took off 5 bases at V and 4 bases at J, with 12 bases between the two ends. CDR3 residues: CASSKSGGNQPQHF. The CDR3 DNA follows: TGTGCCAGCAGCAAATCCGGGGGGAATCAGCCCCAGCATTTT.

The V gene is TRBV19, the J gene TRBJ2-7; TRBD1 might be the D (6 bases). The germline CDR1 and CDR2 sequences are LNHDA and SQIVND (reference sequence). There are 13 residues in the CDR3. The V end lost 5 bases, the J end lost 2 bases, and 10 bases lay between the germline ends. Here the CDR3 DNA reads TGTGCCAGTAGTTGGACAGTAACCTACGAGCAGTACTTC. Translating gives CASSWTVTYEQYF.

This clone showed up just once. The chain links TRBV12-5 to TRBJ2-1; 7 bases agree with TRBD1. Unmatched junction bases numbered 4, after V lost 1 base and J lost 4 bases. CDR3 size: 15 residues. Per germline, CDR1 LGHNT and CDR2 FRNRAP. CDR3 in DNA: TGTGCTAGTGGTTTGGGACAGGGTGGGTACAATGAGCAGTTCTTC. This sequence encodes CASGLGQGGYNEQFF. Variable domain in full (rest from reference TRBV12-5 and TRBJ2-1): DARVTQTPRHKVTEMGQEVTMRCQPILGHNTVFWYRQTMMQGLELLAYFRNRAPLDDSGMPKDRFSAEMPDATLATLKIQPSEPRDSAVYFCASGLGQGGYNEQFFGPGTRLTVL.

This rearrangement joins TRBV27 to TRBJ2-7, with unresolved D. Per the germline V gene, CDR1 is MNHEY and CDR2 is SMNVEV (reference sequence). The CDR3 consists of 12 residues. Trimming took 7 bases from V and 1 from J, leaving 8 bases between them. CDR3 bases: TGTGCCAGCATGGGTTGGTCCTACGAGCAGTACTTC. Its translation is CASMGWSYEQYF.

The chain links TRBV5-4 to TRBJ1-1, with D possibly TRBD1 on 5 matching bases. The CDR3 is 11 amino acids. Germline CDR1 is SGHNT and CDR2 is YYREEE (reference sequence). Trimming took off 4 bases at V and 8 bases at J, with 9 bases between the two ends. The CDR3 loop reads CASSVRGEAFF. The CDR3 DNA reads TGTGCCAGCAGCGTGAGGGGAGAAGCTTTCTTT.

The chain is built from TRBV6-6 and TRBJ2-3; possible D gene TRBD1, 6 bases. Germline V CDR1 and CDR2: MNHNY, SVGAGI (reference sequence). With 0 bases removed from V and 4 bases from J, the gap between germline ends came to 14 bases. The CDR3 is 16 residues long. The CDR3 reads CASSYSDSIGADTQYF. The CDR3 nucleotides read TGTGCCAGCAGTTACTCGGACAGTATAGGGGCAGATACGCAGTATTTT.

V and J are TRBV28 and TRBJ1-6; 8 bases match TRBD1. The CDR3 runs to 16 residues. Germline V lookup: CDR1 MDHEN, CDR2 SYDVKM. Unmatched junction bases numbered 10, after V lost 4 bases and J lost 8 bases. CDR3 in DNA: TGTGCCAGCAGTTCCCCGTGGACAGGGCTGGATTCACCCCTCCACTTT. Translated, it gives CASSSPWTGLDSPLHF. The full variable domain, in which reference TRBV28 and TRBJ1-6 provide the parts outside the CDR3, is DVKVTQSSRYLVKRTGEKVFLECVQDMDHENMFWYRQDPGLGLRLIYFSYDVKMKEKGDIPEGYSVSREKKERFSLILESASTNQTSMYLCASSSPWTGLDSPLHFGNGTRLTVT.

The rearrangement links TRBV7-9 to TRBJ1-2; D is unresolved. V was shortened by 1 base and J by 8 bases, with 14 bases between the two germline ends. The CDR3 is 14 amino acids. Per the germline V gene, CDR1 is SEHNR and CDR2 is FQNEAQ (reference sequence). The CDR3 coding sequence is TGTGCCAGCAGCTTAGATCGAGGGAATCCGGGCTACACCTTC. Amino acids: CASSLDRGNPGYTF. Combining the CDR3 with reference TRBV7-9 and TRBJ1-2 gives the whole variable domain DTGVSQNPRHKITKRGQNVTFRCDPISEHNRLYWYRQTLGQGPEFLTYFQNEAQLEKSRLLSDRFSAERPKGSFSTLEIQRTEQGDSAMYLCASSLDRGNPGYTFGSGTRLTVV.

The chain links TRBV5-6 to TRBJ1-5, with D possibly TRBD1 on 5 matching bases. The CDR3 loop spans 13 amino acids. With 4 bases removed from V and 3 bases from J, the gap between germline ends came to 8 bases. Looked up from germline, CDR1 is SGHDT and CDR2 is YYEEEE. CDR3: CASSPGVNQPQHF. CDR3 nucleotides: TGTGCCAGCAGCCCGGGGGTCAATCAGCCCCAGCATTTT.

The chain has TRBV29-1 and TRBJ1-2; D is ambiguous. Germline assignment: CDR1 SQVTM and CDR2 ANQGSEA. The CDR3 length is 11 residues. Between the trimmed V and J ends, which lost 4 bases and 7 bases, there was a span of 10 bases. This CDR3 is CSVASFPGYTF. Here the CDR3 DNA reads TGCAGCGTTGCGTCGTTCCCTGGCTACACCTTC.

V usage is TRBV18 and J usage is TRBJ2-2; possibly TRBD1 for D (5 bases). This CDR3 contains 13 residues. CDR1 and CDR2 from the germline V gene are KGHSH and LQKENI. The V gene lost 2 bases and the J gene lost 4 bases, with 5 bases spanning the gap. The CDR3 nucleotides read TGTGCCAGCTCACCAGACAGCACCGGGGAGCTGTTTTTT. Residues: CASSPDSTGELFF. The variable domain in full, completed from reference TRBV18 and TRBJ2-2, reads NAGVMQNPRHLVRRRGQEARLRCSPMKGHSHVYWYRQLPEEGLKFMVYLQKENIIDESGMPKERFSAEFPKEGPSILRIQQVVRGDSAAYFCASSPDSTGELFFGEGSRLTVL.

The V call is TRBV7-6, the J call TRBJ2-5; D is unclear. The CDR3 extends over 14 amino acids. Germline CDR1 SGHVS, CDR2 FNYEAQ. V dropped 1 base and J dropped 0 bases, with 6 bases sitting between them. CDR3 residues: CASSLGRHQETQYF. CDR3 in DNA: TGTGCCAGCAGCTTAGGTCGGCACCAAGAGACCCAGTACTTC. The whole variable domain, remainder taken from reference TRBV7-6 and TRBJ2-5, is GAGVSQSPRYKVTKRGQDVALRCDPISGHVSLYWYRQALGQGPEFLTYFNYEAQQDKSGLPNDRFSAERPEGSISTLTIQRTEQRDSAMYRCASSLGRHQETQYFGPGTRLLVL.